This passage covers 30 T cell receptor beta chains from one sample sequenced in a study of T-cell reconstitution after alpha-beta-depleted transplantation in children. Unique molecular identifiers were used in preparing the TCRbeta library. TCRdb independently ran MiXCR on the PCR reads; one entry per CDR3 protein. The sample has about 300,000 distinct CDR3 sequences; 10% are singletons. This sample comprised PBMCs, obtained before TCRalphabeta/CD19-depleted stem cell transplant. The receptors derive from a boy in the first two years of life with acute myeloid leukemia, due to receive a stem cell transplant.

This clonotype was seen at least ten times. The V and J genes are TRBV6-5 and TRBJ2-7; weak D call: TRBD2 (6 bases). CDR1 is MNHEY, CDR2 SVGAGI, per germline. CDR3 length equals 15 residues. With 2 bases removed from V and 2 bases from J, the gap between germline ends came to 13 bases. The CDR3 region has the DNA TGTGCCAGCAGTTACGGGACTTTCCTCCCCTACGAGCAGTACTTC. Protein sequence: CASSYGTFLPYEQYF.

This clonotype was counted at least ten times. V and J are TRBV4-3 and TRBJ2-1; perhaps TRBD2 as D (6 bases). This CDR3 comprises 15 residues. Trimming cost V 0 bases and J 7 bases, with 13 bases left between them. CDR1 LGHNA and CDR2 YSLEER come from the germline V gene. CDR3 in DNA: TGCGCCAGCAGCCAAGAAATGGGGCTAGCGAATGAGCAGTTCTTC. The encoded protein is CASSQEMGLANEQFF.

The sample holds many counts of this clonotype. The chain carries TRBV14 and TRBJ1-4; D unclear. Trimming took 4 bases from V and 6 from J, leaving 9 bases between them. Germline CDR1 is SGHDN and CDR2 is FVKESK. The CDR3 runs 13 residues. CDR3 coding DNA: TGTGCCAGCAGCCCGGAAATGGATGAAAAACTGTTTTTT. Translated: CASSPEMDEKLFF.

Notes on this clonotype: A much larger clone lies one base from this, so it may be a read error. This chain connects TRBV7-2 to TRBJ2-7; D not resolved. This CDR3 has 14 amino acids. CDR1 and CDR2 (germline): SGHTA, FQGNSA. Between the trimmed V and J ends, which lost 1 base and 3 bases, there was a span of 10 bases. The CDR3 loop is CASSLVPVNYEQYF. The DNA for the CDR3 is TGTGCCAGCAGCTTAGTGCCCGTAAACTACGAGCAGTACTTC.

To note about this clonotype: Compared with germline, one end of the junction differs, possibly owing to a read error. The CDR3 DNA is TGTGCCAGCGGCCAATCAGGGGGGACTGAAGCTCTCTTT. Residues: CASGQSGGTEALF. The chain combines TRBV16 with TRBJ1-1, with TRBD1 matching 7 bases. CDR3 length: 13 amino acids. Looked up from germline, CDR1 is KGHSY and CDR2 is FQNENV.

This clonotype was found many times. The chain employs TRBV5-1 and TRBJ2-7, with unresolved D. Germline-derived CDR1 and CDR2 are SGHRS and YFSETQ. Between the trimmed V and J ends, which lost 4 bases and 7 bases, there was a span of 18 bases. The CDR3 is 14 residues long. The CDR3, as DNA: TGCGCCAGCAGCCCCTGGAAGGCCGGGTGGGAGCAGTACTTC. Protein product: CASSPWKAGWEQYF.

This clonotype was counted at least ten times. The chain uses TRBV7-8 and TRBJ1-4, with 10 bases aligning to TRBD1. This CDR3 comprises 14 residues. Germline lookup yields CDR1 SGHVS and CDR2 FQNEAQ. J lost 7 bases, V lost 3 bases, and 2 bases had no gene match. The CDR3: CASSFRDRGEKLFF. The CDR3 bases are TGTGCCAGCAGCTTCCGGGACAGGGGTGAAAAACTGTTTTTT. The whole variable domain, filled in from reference TRBV7-8 and TRBJ1-4, reads GAGVSQSPRYKVAKRGQDVALRCDPISGHVSLFWYQQALGQGPEFLTYFQNEAQLDKSGLPSDRFFAERPEGSVSTLKIQRTQQEDSAVYLCASSFRDRGEKLFFGSGTQLSVL.

This clonotype showed up many times. This chain uses TRBV3-1 with TRBJ2-1; D is possibly TRBD1 (6 bases). This CDR3 is 14 amino acids long. Germline CDR1 is LGHDT and CDR2 is YNNKEL (reference sequence). The ends were cut back, 1 base at V and 9 bases at J, with 13 bases in the middle. CDR3 DNA sequence: TGTGCCAGCAGCCAAGGCAGGACACAGGGTGAGCAGTTCTTC. It is translated as CASSQGRTQGEQFF.

This clonotype was seen many times. V and J are TRBV7-2 and TRBJ2-7; 15 nucleotides match TRBD2. The CDR3 runs to 16 residues. Germline CDR1 reads SGHTA; CDR2 reads FQGNSA. V lost 5 bases and J lost 2; bases outside the gene matches: 4. CDR3 DNA sequence: TGTGCCAGCAGCCCGTGGACTAGCGGGAGGGCCTACGAGCAGTACTTC. It yields the protein CASSPWTSGRAYEQYF.

There are many counts of this clonotype. The chain links TRBV7-2 to TRBJ2-7, with a tentative D call TRBD1 (6 bases). The germline CDR1 and CDR2 sequences are SGHTA and FQGNSA. The CDR3 has 14 amino acids. V was shortened by 5 bases and J by 1 base, with 12 bases between the two germline ends. CDR3 region: CASSPNRASYEQYF. CDR3 coding DNA: TGTGCCAGCAGCCCCAACAGGGCATCCTACGAGCAGTACTTC.

This clonotype has a count of ten or more. V gene TRBV10-3 combines with J gene TRBJ2-7, with D hard to call. The CDR3 is 12 residues long. Trimming removed 7 bases at V and 1 base at J, with 8 bases between. Germline V lookup: CDR1 ENHRY, CDR2 SYGVKD. The CDR3 protein is CAIKSSSYEQYF. As DNA, the CDR3 is TGTGCCATCAAGAGCAGTTCCTACGAGCAGTACTTC.

The CDR3: CASSGLAIGAWDIQYF. CDR3 coding DNA: TGTGCCAGCAGTGGTTTAGCCATAGGGGCGTGGGACATTCAGTACTTC. The chain has TRBV6-1 and TRBJ2-4; D perhaps matches TRBD1 (5 bases). The CDR3 is made up of 16 amino acids. CDR1 MNHNS and CDR2 SASEGT come from the germline V gene. V lost 4 bases and J lost 8, with 21 bases in between.

The sample holds many counts of this clonotype. The chain recombines TRBV7-2 with TRBJ2-4, with D perhaps assigned TRBD1 or TRBD2 (5 bases each). There are 13 residues in the CDR3. Germline lookup yields CDR1 SGHTA and CDR2 FQGNSA. Trimming shortened V by 5 bases and J by 9 bases, and 14 bases separated the two germline ends. As DNA, the CDR3 is TGTGCCAGCAGCCCTAGGGGAGCGGCCATTCAGTACTTC. Its translation: CASSPRGAAIQYF.

In this sample, this clonotype turned up many times. The chain carries TRBV4-3 and TRBJ1-5; D gene uncertain. Germline V gene lookup returns CDR1 LGHNA and CDR2 YSLEER. Deletions cut 1 base from V and 2 bases from J, with 15 bases between. The CDR3 spans 17 residues. The CDR3 nucleotides are TGCGCCAGCAGCCAAGGGGCCGGCGGCGGAGGCAATCAGCCCCAGCATTTT. This sequence encodes CASSQGAGGGGNQPQHF.

This clonotype was seen ten or more times. This chain connects TRBV6-4 to TRBJ2-1; TRBD1 might be the D (5 bases). Trimming pared 0 bases from V and 8 bases from J, leaving 11 bases between. The CDR3 is 14 residues long. Germline V gene sequence: CDR1 MRHNA, CDR2 SNTAGT. CDR3 nucleotide sequence: TGTGCCAGCAGTGACTCCCACAGGTTCGATGAGCAGTTCTTC. Protein: CASSDSHRFDEQFF.

The table lists this clonotype with many counts. This rearrangement joins TRBV6-8 to TRBJ2-2; 13 bases are shared with TRBD2. CDR1 is MNHGY, CDR2 SAAAGT, per germline. V shed 6 bases, J shed 0 bases, and the junction held 4 bases outside the gene matches. The CDR3 contains 17 residues. CDR3 amino acids: CASSSGLAGTNTGELFF. The CDR3, as DNA: TGTGCCAGCAGCTCGGGACTAGCGGGAACGAACACCGGGGAGCTGTTTTTT.

The V gene is TRBV29-1, the J gene TRBJ2-3; 8 bases are shared with TRBD1. Per the germline V gene, CDR1 is SQVTM and CDR2 is ANQGSEA. This CDR3 spans 14 amino acids. With 7 bases clipped from V and 2 bases from J, the junction kept 8 bases outside the gene matches. CDR3 sequence reads: CSGGQGPFTDTQYF. In nucleotides, the CDR3 is TGCAGCGGAGGACAGGGCCCATTCACAGATACGCAGTATTTT.

This clonotype has ten or more counts. The chain joins TRBV6-1 to TRBJ2-2; the match to TRBD1 covers 8 bases. Germline lookup yields CDR1 MNHNS and CDR2 SASEGT. Germline trimming cut 5 bases from V and 3 bases from J; bases unmatched to any gene: 2. This CDR3 comprises 14 residues. Here the CDR3 DNA reads TGTGCCAGCAGTACACAGGGGGACACCGGGGAGCTGTTTTTT. Translation: CASSTQGDTGELFF.

This clonotype was seen many times. The chain is built from TRBV4-2 and TRBJ2-1; 13 bases agree with TRBD2. This CDR3 comprises 17 residues. CDR1 and CDR2 (germline): LGHNA, YNFKEQ. Unmatched junction bases numbered 3, after V lost 0 bases and J lost 4 bases. DNA for the CDR3: TGTGCCAGCAGCCAAGAGGGGGGACTAGCGGGGTACAATGAGCAGTTCTTC. Protein: CASSQEGGLAGYNEQFF.

This clonotype was seen repeatedly, ten times or more. The J gene is TRBJ2-4, the V gene TRBV15; D possibly corresponds to TRBD2 (5 bases). Germline V CDR1 and CDR2: LNHNV, YYDKDF (reference sequence). V shed 1 base and J shed 1 base, with 11 bases lying between them. The CDR3 extends over 16 amino acids. CDR3 sequence (DNA): TGTGCCACCAGCAGAGGGGCGGGTGGGGCCAAAAACATTCAGTACTTC. Translated: CATSRGAGGAKNIQYF.

This clonotype was detected ten times or more. CDR3 DNA sequence: TGCAGTGCCCCGAGAGGGGGACTGGGGGCGAACTATGGCTACACCTTC. This gives the protein CSAPRGGLGANYGYTF. V gene TRBV20-1 combines with J gene TRBJ1-2, with a possible D match to TRBD1 (6 bases). The CDR3 is 16 residues long. The germline V and J ends were trimmed by 6 bases and 2 bases, with 22 bases remaining between them. Germline loops: CDR1 DFQATT, CDR2 SNEGSKA (reference sequence).

Ten or more counts support this clonotype. V usage is TRBV24-1 and J usage is TRBJ2-7; D remains ambiguous. Per germline, CDR1 KGHDR and CDR2 SFDVKD. V lost 4 bases, J lost 4 bases, and 10 bases lay in between. This CDR3 region has 13 residues. DNA for the CDR3: TGTGCCACCAGTGACCCCCCCTCGTACGAGCAGTACTTC. Translation gives CATSDPPSYEQYF.

The genes are TRBV6-5 and TRBJ2-7, with D uncertain. CDR1 MNHEY and CDR2 SVGAGI come from the germline V gene. CDR3 length: 14 amino acids. V was trimmed by 0 bases and J by 2 bases, leaving 8 bases between them. CDR3 DNA: TGTGCCAGCAGTTACTCTGACAAGACCTACGAGCAGTACTTC. It codes for CASSYSDKTYEQYF.

On this clonotype: Possible read error: a much larger clone is one base away. The rearrangement uses TRBV28 and TRBJ2-3; D perhaps matches TRBD1 (6 bases). The CDR3 contains 14 residues. CDR1 and CDR2 from the germline V gene are MDHEN and SYDVKM. CDR3: CASSLLDSTDTQNF. CDR3 DNA: TGTGCCAGCAGTCTCTTGGACAGCACAGATACGCAGAATTTT.

This clonotype was detected ten times or more. This rearrangement joins TRBV20-1 to TRBJ2-7, with 8 positions matching TRBD1. The CDR3 is 14 residues long. Germline lookup yields CDR1 DFQATT and CDR2 SNEGSKA (reference sequence). With 6 bases clipped from V and 0 bases from J, the junction kept 7 bases outside the gene matches. DNA for the CDR3: TGCAGTGCCTCCAGGACAGGGATCTCCTACGAGCAGTACTTC. It encodes CSASRTGISYEQYF.

This clonotype has a count of ten or more. In DNA form, the CDR3 reads TGTGCCAGCAGCTTAGGGCTGCTAGCGGGAACCTACGAGCAGTACTTC. This codes for CASSLGLLAGTYEQYF. The chain has TRBV11-2 and TRBJ2-7, with 9 bases identical to TRBD2. V lost 1 base and J lost 2; bases outside the gene matches: 6. Germline CDR1 is SGHAT and CDR2 is FQNNGV. The CDR3 totals 16 residues.

Concerning this clonotype itself: A much more abundant neighbour one base away suggests this may be a read error. The CDR3 coding sequence is TGCGCCAGCAGCCGAGAAAGGACTAGAGTGCTGTTTTTT. This codes for CASSRERTRVLFF. V gene TRBV4-3 combines with J gene TRBJ2-2; 7 bases fit TRBD2. The CDR3 loop spans 13 amino acids. With 4 bases clipped from V and 13 bases from J, the junction kept 9 bases outside the gene matches. Germline lookup yields CDR1 LGHNA and CDR2 YSLEER.

This clonotype was seen a handful of times. The V call is TRBV20-1, the J call TRBJ2-1; TRBD2 aligns across 12 bases. Germline V lookup: CDR1 DFQATT, CDR2 SNEGSKA (reference sequence). V gave up 5 bases and J gave up 4 bases; unmatched junction bases: 12. The CDR3 covers 17 residues. CDR3 amino acids: CSALTSGGKYGYNEQFF. For the CDR3, the DNA is TGCAGTGCTCTCACTAGCGGGGGGAAGTACGGATACAATGAGCAGTTCTTC.

This clonotype was observed many times. V usage is TRBV28 and J usage is TRBJ2-1; 16 positions match TRBD2. This CDR3 contains 18 residues. V lost 8 bases, J lost 0 bases, and 7 bases stayed unmatched. Germline CDR1 and CDR2: MDHEN and SYDVKM. CDR3 sequence reads: CASFGTSGRAVSYNEQFF. CDR3 in DNA: TGTGCCAGCTTCGGGACTAGCGGGAGGGCCGTCTCCTACAATGAGCAGTTCTTC.

This clonotype was detected a few times. The chain couples TRBV5-1 to TRBJ1-4; 8 bases map to TRBD1. The length of the CDR3 is 14 residues. J gave up 6 bases and V 4 bases, and 5 bases lay outside the gene matches. Germline V gene lookup returns CDR1 SGHRS and CDR2 YFSETQ. The CDR3 reads CASSPGGRDEKLFF. The CDR3 nucleotides read TGCGCCAGCAGCCCAGGGGGCCGAGATGAAAAACTGTTTTTT.